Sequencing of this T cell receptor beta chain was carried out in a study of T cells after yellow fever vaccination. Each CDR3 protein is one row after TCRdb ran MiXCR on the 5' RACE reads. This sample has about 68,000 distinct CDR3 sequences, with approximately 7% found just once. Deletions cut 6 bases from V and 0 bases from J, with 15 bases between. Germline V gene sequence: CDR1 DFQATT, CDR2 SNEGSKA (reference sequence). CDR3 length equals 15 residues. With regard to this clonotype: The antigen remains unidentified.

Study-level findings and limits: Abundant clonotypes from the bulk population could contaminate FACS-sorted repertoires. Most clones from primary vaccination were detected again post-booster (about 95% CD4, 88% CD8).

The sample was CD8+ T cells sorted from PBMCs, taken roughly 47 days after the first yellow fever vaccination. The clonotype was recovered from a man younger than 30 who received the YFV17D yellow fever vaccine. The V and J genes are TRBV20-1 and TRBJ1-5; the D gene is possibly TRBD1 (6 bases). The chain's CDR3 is CSANFWTDSNQPQHF. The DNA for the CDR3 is TGCAGTGCAAACTTCTGGACAGATAGCAATCAGCCCCAGCATTTT.